This T cell receptor beta chain is from a study of breast tumors, draining lymph nodes, adjacent tissues. Study-wide points: Findings are consistent with lymph node origin and intratumoral expansion of most tumor T cells. Luminal-like breast cancer showed significantly higher tumor–nontumor repertoire similarity than basal-like. Tumors had less TCR diversity than lymph nodes, more than nontumor tissue.

At least ten counts were recorded for this clonotype. Its antigen is unidentified. CDR3 length equals 13 residues. CDR1 is SGHDT and CDR2 is YYEEEE in the germline V gene. Trimming stripped 1 base from V and 6 bases from J, with 8 bases between. MiXCR, run by TCRdb on the multiplex PCR reads, gives a single entry per CDR3 protein. The top ten hold more than 4% of the sample, which has 180,000 or so distinct CDR3 sequences, around 29% seen once. Samples came from axillary lymph nodes draining the breast cancer. The sequencing sample was made of axillary lymph node tissue. The rearrangement joins TRBV5-6 to TRBJ2-1; D is tentatively TRBD1 or TRBD2 (5 bases each). This clonotype was sampled from a female donor with breast cancer. Some clones in this sample may be carry-over from other donors' samples. In DNA form, the CDR3 reads TGTGCCAGCAGCTTGCGGGGCAGCAATGAGCAGTTCTTC. Its protein product is CASSLRGSNEQFF.